This T cell receptor (beta chain) was found in a study of vaccination effects on CD4 cells after COVID-19. Culturing for more than eight days preceded CD4+ T cell isolation. People in the vaccine group had not been infected with SARS-CoV-2 before, and their nucleocapsid antibodies were negative. Assay: immunoSEQ multiplex PCR; the TCRdb copy retains only in-frame clones and omits some. This table holds 20,000 to 25,000 clones, 73% found once. Trimming took 0 bases from V and 0 from J, leaving 15 bases between them. Germline CDR1 reads GTSNPN; CDR2 reads SVGIG (reference sequence). The CDR3 runs 17 residues. Study findings and constraints: The authors studied few convalescent patients and collected no early post-infection timepoints.

As to this clone: The antigen is unknown.

V and J are TRBV30 and TRBJ1-5; perhaps TRBD1 as D (5 bases). This sequence was found in a human donor who received a COVID-19 vaccine. The input for sequencing was CD4+ T cells from PBMCs cultured without peptide, taken before COVID-19 vaccination. CDR3 nucleotides: TGTGCCTGGAGTGTACCAAGGGGACCTTATAGCAATCAGCCCCAGCATTTT. Its translation: CAWSVPRGPYSNQPQHF.